This T cell receptor beta chain was found in a study of cytomegalovirus exposure and HLA in healthy donors. This CDR3 comprises 15 residues. Germline CDR1 MRHNA, CDR2 SNTAGT. Trimming cost V 7 bases and J 0 bases, with 16 bases left between them. The study ran its PCR with 60 Vbeta and 13 Jbeta primers. Profiling relied on immunoSEQ multiplex PCR, and the TCRdb table lists in-frame clones only, not all of them. Here the sample spans approximately 160,000 clones, about 75% being singletons. Findings of the study overall: Association of a missense DCLRE1C variant with TCR beta V- and J-gene trimming was reported in a later analysis.

About this clone itself: The antigen is not known.

Sequenced sample: PBMCs. This receptor was obtained from a male donor in good health and CMV-seronegative. J is TRBJ2-7 and V is TRBV6-4, with D perhaps TRBD1 (5 bases). CDR3 amino acids: CASNPRAVSSYEQYF. The CDR3, as DNA: TGTGCCAGCAACCCCAGGGCTGTGAGCTCCTACGAGCAGTACTTC.